This TCR beta chain was documented in a study of shared clonotypes between healthy human individuals (dated by TCRdb to 2018 to 2020). Study-wide context: Three men and a couple of women, aged 18 to 49 years, made up the cohort. To increase sequencing depth and limit assay-specific biases, different laboratories used diverse techniques to prepare libraries and sequence TCR repertoires. The study deeply sequenced blood TCR repertoires of five healthy adults to estimate repertoire size and the extent of clonotype sharing between individuals. For each donor, three plates each were used for CD4 naive and CD4 memory, two plates were used for CD8 naive, and one plate was used for CD8 memory. Between about 0.94 and 8.9 billion PBMCs per donor were obtained by leukapheresis.

Using the deep immunoSEQ assay, TCR CDR3 regions were amplified from genomic DNA by multiplex PCR. For each cell subset, the extracted genomic DNA was distributed evenly across all wells of several immunoSEQ 96-well plates, and each plate served as one replicate. For sorted subsets, roughly 190 ng of genomic DNA, equivalent to about 30,000 T cell genomes, went into each replicate PCR. The purified libraries were quantified using a Qubit 3.0 fluorometer, sized with a Bioanalyzer 2100, and then quantified again using the KAPA Library Quantification kit. A separate single-read 150-cycle Illumina NextSeq 550 flow cell was used to sequence each immunoSEQ 96-well plate. Under the source paper's analysis protocol: Because the immunoSEQ output held only junctional sequences and lacked quality scores, the filtering could not match the filtering applied to full-length reads. Sequences were annotated with PyIR, a Python wrapper for IgBLAST v1.9, using IMGT germline references to assign V/J genes and CDR3. Reads were filtered out if the reads had weak V/J assignments (E-value above 1e-6), no CDR3, stop codons, out-of-frame junctions, or ambiguous translated residues. V3J clonotypes were defined as sequences sharing the same inferred V gene, J gene, and CDR3 amino acid sequence. The percentage overlap between two repertoires was calculated by dividing the number of shared unique clonotypes by the size of the smaller repertoire. RTK rarefaction, the Chao1 estimator, and Recon v2.1 estimates of unobserved clonotypes were used to assess repertoire richness. Generation probabilities for all TCRbeta clonotypes obtained by the gDNA method from a few donors were computed using OLGA. TCRdb stores this immuneACCESS table with in-frame sequences only. Part of the clones is absent; in the studies checked, under half of the shortfall reflects unresolved V genes, and no reason is known for the rest. The V and J calls and the clone size are those of that table, but D and trimming were determined from the DNA. Across this sample there are some 1 million clones, with around 74% seen only once. The ten largest clones capture 1.4% to 1.5% of the sample.

What the work shows at the level of the full study, not this receptor alone: Sampling was limited to blood, and TCR repertoires in tissue likely differ from TCR repertoires in blood. Even with the large sequencing depth, rarefaction of the sorted-subset datasets indicated that sequencing was incomplete. Because the study included a small number of donors, the genetic and exposure-history diversity represented was limited. Larger estimated clonotype richness was generally found for naive subsets than for memory subsets. Based on pairwise subsampling, the degree of clonotype sharing among donors was expected to be affected by sequencing depth. Sharing across four donors was observed for roughly 5.4% of naive CD4, under 4% of naive CD8, 2% to 2.5% of memory CD4, and less than 0.45% of memory CD8 clonotypes. Compared with non-shared clonotypes, clonotypes shared by all four sorted-subset donors had higher generation probabilities.

About this clone: No cognate antigen has been identified for it. One base away there is no much larger clone; base qualities are not given. The sample has other DNA sequences that encode this CDR3 too.

The donors were healthy, HIV-negative adults who had no recently reported acute infections or vaccinations. Every donor was a Caucasian adult residing in Nashville, Tennessee, USA. Magnetic negative selection was used to enrich CD4+ T cells, after which naive cells were positively selected on CD45RA and the negative fraction became the memory subset. Blood was obtained by leukapheresis, after which PBMCs were separated by Ficoll-Histopaque density gradient centrifugation and cryopreserved in liquid nitrogen vapor phase. Analytical flow cytometry was used to check the purity and quantity of each magnetically sorted T cell population. Genomic DNA was isolated from every sorted fraction and measured by UV absorbance on a Nanodrop 2000c. The germline V gene provides CDR1 SGHTA and CDR2 FQGNSA. From the cysteine through the phenylalanine, the CDR3 covers 14 amino acids. Kept here is only the CDR3 DNA, which spans 42 bases and is read in frame from base 1. V gives up 3 bases and J gives up 5 bases, and the segment between their germline ends measures 13 bases.

The V gene is TRBV7-2 and the J gene is TRBJ2-5; the D segment cannot be called with confidence. The sample comprised memory CD4+ T cells sorted from blood. The cell subset or site label here, explained by the study, means: CD45RA-negative fraction. The receptor was isolated from a man aged 18 to 30 in good health. CDR3 protein: CASSLGLGGETQYF. The nucleotide sequence is given as TGTGCCAGCAGCTTGGGTCTGGGTGGGGAGACCCAGTACTTC.